Each of the 8 T cell receptor beta chains below was sequenced from the same sample in a study of CD8 T cells in ankylosing spondylitis. One entry per CDR3 protein results from TCRdb running MiXCR on the 5' RACE reads. The table lists some 220,000 distinct CDR3 sequences, roughly 8.2% of them singletons. Sequenced input: blood, either unsorted or a sorted T cell fraction (not recorded which). Receptors originate from a female donor with ankylosing spondylitis or in good health (not recorded which).

Ten or more counts support this clonotype. The V gene is TRBV20-1, the J gene TRBJ2-7, with 10 bases identical to TRBD2. The CDR3 is made up of 13 amino acids. Losses at the gene ends were 6 bases for V and 7 bases for J; bases not matched to a gene: 9. CDR1 and CDR2 from the germline V gene are DFQATT and SNEGSKA (reference sequence). CDR3 loop: CSAQGLAGDEQYF. The CDR3 region has the DNA TGCAGTGCCCAGGGGCTAGCGGGAGATGAGCAGTACTTC.

This clonotype was detected only a few times. This rearrangement joins TRBV29-1 to TRBJ1-1; possibly TRBD1 for D (5 bases). Germline lookup yields CDR1 SQVTM and CDR2 ANQGSEA. V was cut by 5 bases and J by 1 base, with 8 bases left in between. The length of the CDR3 is 12 residues. The CDR3 loop is CSVNRWNTEAFF. CDR3 sequence (DNA): TGCAGCGTTAACAGGTGGAACACTGAAGCTTTCTTT. The variable domain in full, with the rest retrieved from reference TRBV29-1 and TRBJ1-1, is SAVISQKPSRDICQRGTSLTIQCQVDSQVTMMFWYRQQPGQSLTLIATANQGSEATYESGFVIDKFPISRPNLTFSTLTVSNMSPEDSSIYLCSVNRWNTEAFFGQGTRLTVV.

In its sample, this clonotype was seen many times. The chain recombines TRBV20-1 with TRBJ1-1; D unresolved. The CDR3 length is 13 residues. From germline, CDR1 is DFQATT and CDR2 SNEGSKA (reference sequence). The V end was cut by 4 bases, the J end by 0 bases, with 9 bases between. The CDR3 coding sequence is TGCAGTGCTAAGGTTTACGTGAACACTGAAGCTTTCTTT. The encoded protein is CSAKVYVNTEAFF.

This clonotype was seen ten or more times. This chain uses TRBV28 with TRBJ2-7; the D gene could be TRBD1 or TRBD2 (5 bases each). Looked up from germline, CDR1 is MDHEN and CDR2 is SYDVKM. The CDR3 is 12 residues long. The V gene lost 3 bases and the J gene lost 7 bases, with 10 bases spanning the gap. CDR3 loop: CASSLSGSEQYF. The DNA of the CDR3 is TGTGCCAGCAGTTTGTCAGGGAGTGAGCAGTACTTC.

Remarks on this clonotype: This could be a read error, since a much larger clone is one nucleotide away. V gene TRBV29-1 combines with J gene TRBJ2-5; unclear D gene. The CDR3 extends over 16 amino acids. Deletions cut 0 bases from V and 1 base from J, with 15 bases between. The germline V gene encodes CDR1 SQVTM and CDR2 ANQGSEA. The DNA of the CDR3 is TGCAGCGTTGAAGATTGGCGCAATCTTTCCCAAGAGACCCAGTACTTC. Protein sequence: CSVEDWRNLSQETQYF.

This clonotype was seen many times. This rearrangement joins TRBV29-1 to TRBJ1-1, with 10 bases fitting TRBD1. The CDR3 spans 12 residues. V shed 6 bases, J shed 4 bases, and the junction held 2 bases outside the gene matches. CDR1 is SQVTM, CDR2 ANQGSEA, per germline. The CDR3 here is CSVGQGGTEAFF. In DNA form, the CDR3 reads TGCAGCGTCGGACAGGGGGGCACTGAAGCTTTCTTT.

This clonotype was recorded many times. The chain uses TRBV7-4 and TRBJ2-1; D gene unclear. The CDR3 totals 16 residues. With 5 bases removed from V and 2 bases from J, the gap between germline ends came to 16 bases. Germline CDR1 reads SGHVT; CDR2 reads SQSDAQ. CDR3 sequence: CASSHHRELTYNEQFF. CDR3 bases: TGTGCCAGCAGCCATCACCGAGAACTGACCTACAATGAGCAGTTCTTC.

A note on this clonotype: Germline and junction disagree at one end, which may indicate a read error. V is TRBV7-9 and J is TRBJ1-2, with a tentative D call TRBD1 (6 bases). The CDR3 runs 12 residues. Germline CDR1 is SEHNR and CDR2 is FQNEAQ (reference sequence). This CDR3 is CASSATGEGCTF. As DNA, the CDR3 is TGTGCCAGCAGCGCGACAGGTGAAGGCTGCACCTTC.